Below, 11 T cell receptor beta chains from the same sample are listed, as sequenced in a study of high-grade serous ovarian cancer treatment subgroups. Generated by immunoSEQ multiplex PCR, the TCRdb table keeps only in-frame clones and is missing some. The repertoire holds some 5,100 clones, with around 70% as singletons. Tumor samples were obtained before definitive surgery or chemotherapy. The specimen sequenced was tumor tissue. These receptors were obtained from a human donor with high-grade serous ovarian cancer.

This clone was observed once. The rearrangement links TRBV2 to TRBJ2-1, with 12 bases aligning to TRBD2. This CDR3 comprises 13 residues. Germline CDR1 reads SNHLY; CDR2 reads FYNNEI. J gave up 15 bases and V 6 bases, and 9 bases lay outside the gene matches. CDR3 sequence reads: CASRRLAGDRLFF. CDR3 coding DNA: TGTGCCAGCAGGAGACTAGCGGGAGATCGGCTGTTCTTC.

V is TRBV27 and J is TRBJ1-1, with D possibly matching TRBD1 (6 bases). The V end was cut by 6 bases, the J end by 4 bases, with 12 bases between. Germline values: CDR1 MNHEY, CDR2 SMNVEV (reference sequence). The CDR3 is 13 residues long. CDR3 sequence: CASRLTGFTEAFF. The CDR3 DNA reads TGTGCCAGCAGACTCACAGGGTTCACTGAAGCTTTCTTT.

V usage is TRBV19 and J usage is TRBJ2-1; 7 bases line up with TRBD1. Germline CDR1 reads LNHDA; CDR2 reads SQIVND (reference sequence). The length of the CDR3 is 15 residues. After removal of 4 bases from V and 7 bases from J, the junction contained 10 bases not matched to a gene. In DNA, the CDR3 is TGTGCCAGTAGTACCACAGGGGTGGGTCCTAATGAGCAGTTCTTC. Amino acid sequence: CASSTTGVGPNEQFF. Drawing the rest from reference TRBV19 and TRBJ2-1, the complete variable domain is DGGITQSPKYLFRKEGQNVTLSCEQNLNHDAMYWYRQDPGQGLRLIYYSQIVNDFQKGDIAEGYSVSREKKESFPLTVTSAQKNPTAFYLCASSTTGVGPNEQFFGPGTRLTVL.

The genes are TRBV11-2 and TRBJ2-7; TRBD2 aligns across 12 bases. The germline gives CDR1 SGHAT, CDR2 FQNNGV. The length of the CDR3 is 16 residues. V was pared by 4 bases and J by 4 bases, with 8 bases of the junction left unmatched. The CDR3 is CASSWDWTSGIYEQYF. The CDR3 nucleotides are TGTGCCAGCAGCTGGGATTGGACTAGCGGGATTTACGAGCAGTACTTC.

CDR3 DNA: TGTGCCAGCAGCGTAGTTTCCGGGGAGCTGTTTTTT. Its protein is CASSVVSGELFF. This rearrangement joins TRBV9 to TRBJ2-2, with D uncertain. Germline V lookup: CDR1 SGDLS, CDR2 YYNGEE. With 0 bases removed from V and 6 bases from J, the gap between germline ends came to 3 bases. CDR3 length equals 12 residues.

V and J are TRBV19 and TRBJ2-1; 13 bases map to TRBD2. V was pared by 5 bases and J by 9 bases, with 10 bases of the junction left unmatched. The CDR3 loop spans 16 amino acids. Germline V lookup: CDR1 LNHDA, CDR2 SQIVND (reference sequence). In nucleotides, the CDR3 is TGTGCCAGTAGTTCTCCAACTAGCGGGAGGGGGAGTGAGCAGTTCTTC. This sequence encodes CASSSPTSGRGSEQFF.

The chain links TRBV5-1 to TRBJ2-7, with TRBD2 matching 10 bases. This CDR3 is built from 14 residues. The V and J ends lost 4 bases and 5 bases, in that order; junction bases with no gene match: 6. The germline CDR1 and CDR2 sequences are SGHRS and YFSETQ. CDR3 sequence (DNA): TGCGCCAGCAGCCCCGGGACTAGCGCCGACGAGCAGTACTTC. Translated: CASSPGTSADEQYF.

The V gene is TRBV11-2, the J gene TRBJ2-4; the match to TRBD2 covers 12 bases. Losses at the gene ends were 5 bases for V and 0 bases for J; bases not matched to a gene: 8. Germline V gene data show CDR1 as SGHAT and CDR2 as FQNNGV. The CDR3 covers 18 residues. The CDR3 DNA reads as TGTGCCAGCAGCCGGACTAGCGGGGAAACTCTAGCCAAAAACATTCAGTACTTC. This encodes CASSRTSGETLAKNIQYF.

The V call is TRBV6-5, the J call TRBJ2-7, with D perhaps TRBD2 (6 bases). The CDR3 is 14 residues long. CDR1 MNHEY and CDR2 SVGAGI come from the germline V gene. The V end lost 5 bases, the J end lost 6 bases, and 17 bases lay between the germline ends. CDR3 sequence: CASSPRRDLSEQYF. In nucleotides, the CDR3 is TGTGCCAGCAGTCCCAGGCGGGATTTGTCCGAGCAGTACTTC.

This clone was observed a few times. The V gene is TRBV6-6, the J gene TRBJ2-2, with no clear D. Trimming removed 5 bases at V and 4 bases at J, with 8 bases between. Per the germline V gene, CDR1 is MNHNY and CDR2 is SVGAGI (reference sequence). CDR3 length: 13 residues. The CDR3 protein is CASSAGTTGELFF. The CDR3 region has the DNA TGTGCCAGCAGTGCCGGAACCACCGGGGAGCTGTTTTTT.

The rearrangement uses TRBV27 and TRBJ1-1; 7 nucleotides match TRBD1. The CDR3 spans 14 residues. Germline trimming cut 6 bases from V and 5 bases from J; bases unmatched to any gene: 9. Germline CDR1 MNHEY, CDR2 SMNVEV (reference sequence). The CDR3 here is CASSSQGGLTEAFF. Here the CDR3 DNA reads TGTGCCAGCAGCTCCCAGGGGGGTTTGACTGAAGCTTTCTTT.